This TCR beta chain was captured in a study of blood T cell repertoires in COVID-19. At the level of the study: The samples span acute and convalescent COVID-19 from the United States, Italy and Spain. T cells, B-cell-depleted T cells, or PBMCs supplied cDNA or gDNA.

Patients in Seattle were enrolled during active infection, then followed longitudinally. Authors' processing steps: Reference gene primer amplification gave nucleated cell count estimates. Repertoires were generated with immunoSEQ multiplex PCR, while TCRdb's copy carries only in-frame clones and drops some. V, J and clone size are taken as reported in that table, and D and trimming were inferred from the DNA itself. The sample includes roughly 230,000 clones, around 84% of them seen just once. Germline values: CDR1 MNHEY, CDR2 SVGEGT. The CDR3 loop spans 15 amino acids. V was clipped by 2 bases and J by 4 bases; unmatched bases: 6. This clone has only a few counts.

Sample: peripheral blood. The sequence derives from a woman older than 75 with COVID-19, enrolled during active disease. V usage is TRBV6-2 or TRBV6-3 and J usage is TRBJ2-3; 7 bases are a match to TRBD2. The CDR3 bases are TGTGCCAGCAGTTACCCGAATAGCGGGCCAGATACGCAGTATTTT. Encoded protein: CASSYPNSGPDTQYF.